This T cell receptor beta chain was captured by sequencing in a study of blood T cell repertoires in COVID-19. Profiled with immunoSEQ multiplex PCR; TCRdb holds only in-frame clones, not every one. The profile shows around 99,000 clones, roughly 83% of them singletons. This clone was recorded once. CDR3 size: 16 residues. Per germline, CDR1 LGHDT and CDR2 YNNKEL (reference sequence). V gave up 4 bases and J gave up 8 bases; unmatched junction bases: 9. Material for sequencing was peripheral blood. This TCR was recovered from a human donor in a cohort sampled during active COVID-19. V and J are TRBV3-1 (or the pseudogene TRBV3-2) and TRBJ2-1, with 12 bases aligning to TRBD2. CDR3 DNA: TGTGCCAGCAGCCGACTAGCGGGGGCGATCGTGGATGAGCAGTTCTTC. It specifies CASSRLAGAIVDEQFF.